This TCR beta chain was sequenced for a study of blood T cell repertoires in COVID-19. The CDR3 length is 16 residues. Germline V CDR1 and CDR2: MNHEY, SMNVEV (reference sequence). The ends lost 0 bases at V and 10 bases at J; junction bases unmatched: 9. Clones were sequenced by immunoSEQ multiplex PCR, and TCRdb holds only the in-frame ones, with some missing. The sample gives over 300,000 clones, around 89% of which show up once; around a tenth is in the top ten. What was sequenced was PBMCs or T cells enriched from blood (not recorded which). The chain links TRBV27 to TRBJ2-1; 10 nucleotides match TRBD2. The sequence was obtained from a middle-aged woman who had recovered from COVID-19. This chain's CDR3 is CASSLSYSGGTREQFF. Here the CDR3 DNA reads TGTGCCAGCAGTTTATCTTATAGCGGGGGGACCAGAGAGCAGTTCTTC.